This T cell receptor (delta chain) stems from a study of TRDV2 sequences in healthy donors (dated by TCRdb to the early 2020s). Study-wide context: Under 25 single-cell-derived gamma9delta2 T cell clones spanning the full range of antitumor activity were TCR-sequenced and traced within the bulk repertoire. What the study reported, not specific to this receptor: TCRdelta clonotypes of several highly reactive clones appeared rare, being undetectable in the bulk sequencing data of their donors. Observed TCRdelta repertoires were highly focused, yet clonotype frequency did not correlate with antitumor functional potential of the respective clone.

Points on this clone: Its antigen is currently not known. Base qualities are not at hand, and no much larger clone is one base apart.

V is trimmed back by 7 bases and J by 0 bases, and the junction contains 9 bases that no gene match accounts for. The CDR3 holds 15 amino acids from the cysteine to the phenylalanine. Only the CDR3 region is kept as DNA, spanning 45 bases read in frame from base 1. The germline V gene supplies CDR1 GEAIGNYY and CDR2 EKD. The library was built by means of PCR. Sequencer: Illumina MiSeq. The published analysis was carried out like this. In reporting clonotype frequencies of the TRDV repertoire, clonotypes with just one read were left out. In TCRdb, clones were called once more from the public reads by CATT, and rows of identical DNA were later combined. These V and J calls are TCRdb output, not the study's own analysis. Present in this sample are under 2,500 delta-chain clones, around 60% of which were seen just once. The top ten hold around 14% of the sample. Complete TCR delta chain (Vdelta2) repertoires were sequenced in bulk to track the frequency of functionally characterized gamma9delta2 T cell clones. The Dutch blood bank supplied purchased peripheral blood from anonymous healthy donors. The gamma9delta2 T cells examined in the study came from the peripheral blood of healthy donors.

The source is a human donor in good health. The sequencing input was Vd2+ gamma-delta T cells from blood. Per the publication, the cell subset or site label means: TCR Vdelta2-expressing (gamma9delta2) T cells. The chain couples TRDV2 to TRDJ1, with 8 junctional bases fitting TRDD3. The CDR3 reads CACEPVLGDTDKLIF. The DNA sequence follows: TGTGCCTGCGAGCCTGTACTGGGGGACACCGATAAACTCATCTTT.